This record concerns one TCR beta chain sequence. This entry belongs to a study of blood T cell repertoires in COVID-19. Whole-study context: The United States, Italy and Spain were the sources of the acute and convalescent COVID-19 samples. PBMCs, B-cell-depleted T cells, or T cells provided the cDNA or gDNA that made up the material.

Authors' analysis steps: How many nucleated cells were present was estimated from reference gene primer amplification. Assay: immunoSEQ multiplex PCR; the TCRdb copy retains only in-frame clones and omits some. The D gene and trimming were derived from the DNA, and the V and J assignments and clone size from that table. The sample has under 85,000 clones; about 70% are singletons. Trimming took off 7 bases at V and 4 bases at J, with 13 bases between the two ends. The length of the CDR3 is 13 residues. This rearrangement joins TRBV12-3 or TRBV12-4 to TRBJ1-2, with D maybe TRBD1 (6 bases). The specimen sequenced was peripheral blood. The TCR was taken from a woman at least 80 years old with active or convalescent COVID-19. CDR3 protein: CASNFRGSYGYTF. The CDR3 DNA sequence: TGTGCCAGCAACTTCAGGGGTAGCTATGGCTACACCTTC.